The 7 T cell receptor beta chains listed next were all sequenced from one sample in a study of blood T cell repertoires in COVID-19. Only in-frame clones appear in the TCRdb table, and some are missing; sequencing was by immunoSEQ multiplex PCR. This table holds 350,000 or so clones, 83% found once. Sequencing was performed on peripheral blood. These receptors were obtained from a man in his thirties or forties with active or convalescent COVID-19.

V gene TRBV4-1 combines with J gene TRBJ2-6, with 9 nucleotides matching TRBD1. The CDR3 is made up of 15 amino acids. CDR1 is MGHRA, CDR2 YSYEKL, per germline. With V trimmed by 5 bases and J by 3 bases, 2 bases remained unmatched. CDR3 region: CASSYRGLGANVLTF. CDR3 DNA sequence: TGCGCCAGCAGCTACAGGGGGCTTGGGGCCAACGTCCTGACTTTC.

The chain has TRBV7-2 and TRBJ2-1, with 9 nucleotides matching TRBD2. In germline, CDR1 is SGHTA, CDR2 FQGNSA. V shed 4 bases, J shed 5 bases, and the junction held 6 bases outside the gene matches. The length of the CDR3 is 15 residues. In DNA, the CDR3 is TGTGCCAGCAGCTCAGCGGGGGGTATCCACAATGAGCAGTTCTTC. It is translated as CASSSAGGIHNEQFF.

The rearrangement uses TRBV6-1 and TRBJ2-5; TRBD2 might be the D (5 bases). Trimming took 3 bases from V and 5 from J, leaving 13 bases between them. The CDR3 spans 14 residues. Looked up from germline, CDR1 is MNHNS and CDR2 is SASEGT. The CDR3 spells CASSDLGLSETQYF. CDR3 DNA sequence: TGTGCCAGCAGTGACCTTGGACTCTCGGAGACCCAGTACTTC.

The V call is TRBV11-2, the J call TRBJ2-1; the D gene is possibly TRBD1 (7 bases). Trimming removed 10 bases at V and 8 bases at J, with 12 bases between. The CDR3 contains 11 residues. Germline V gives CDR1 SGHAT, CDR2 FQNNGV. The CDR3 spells CATQGGDEQFF. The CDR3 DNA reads TGTGCCACGCAGGGGGGCGATGAGCAGTTCTTC. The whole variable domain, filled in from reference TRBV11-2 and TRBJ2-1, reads EAGVAQSPRYKIIEKRQSVAFWCNPISGHATLYWYQQILGQGPKLLIQFQNNGVVDDSQLPKDRFSAERLKGVDSTLKIQPAKLEDSAVYLCATQGGDEQFFGPGTRLTVL.

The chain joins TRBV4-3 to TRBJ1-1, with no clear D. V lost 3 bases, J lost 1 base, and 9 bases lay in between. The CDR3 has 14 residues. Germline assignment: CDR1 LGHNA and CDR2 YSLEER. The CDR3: CASSHHGGNTEAFF. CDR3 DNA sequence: TGCGCCAGCAGCCACCACGGAGGGAACACTGAAGCTTTCTTT.

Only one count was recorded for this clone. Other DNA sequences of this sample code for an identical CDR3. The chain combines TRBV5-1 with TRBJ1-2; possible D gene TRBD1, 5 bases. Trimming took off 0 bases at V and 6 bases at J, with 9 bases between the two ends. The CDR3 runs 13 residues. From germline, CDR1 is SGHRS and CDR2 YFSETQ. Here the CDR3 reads CASSLAGGDGYTF. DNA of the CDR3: TGCGCCAGCAGCTTGGCCGGAGGGGATGGCTACACCTTC.

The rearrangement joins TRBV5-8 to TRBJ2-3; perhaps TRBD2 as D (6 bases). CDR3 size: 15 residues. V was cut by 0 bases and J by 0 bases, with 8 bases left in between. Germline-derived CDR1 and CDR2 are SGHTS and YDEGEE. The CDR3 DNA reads TGTGCCAGCAGCTTGGGCGGGGCTAGCACAGATACGCAGTATTTT. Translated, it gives CASSLGGASTDTQYF.